The present T cell receptor (beta chain) was sequenced within a study of blood T cell repertoires in COVID-19. Germline V gene data show CDR1 as LGHDT and CDR2 as YNNKEL (reference sequence). The CDR3 is made up of 14 amino acids. Trimming took off 1 base at V and 4 bases at J, with 10 bases between the two ends. TCRdb keeps only in-frame clones here, not all; method: immunoSEQ multiplex PCR. In the table there are approximately 170,000 clones, about 92% of which are singletons. The sequence was obtained from a man between 60 and 75 years old with active or convalescent COVID-19. Sequencing input: peripheral blood. The chain joins TRBV3-1 (or the pseudogene TRBV3-2) to TRBJ1-2; weak D call: TRBD1 (6 bases). In DNA, the CDR3 is TGTGCCAGCAGCCAAGCGGCAGGGGTCTATGGCTACACCTTC. Protein: CASSQAAGVYGYTF.